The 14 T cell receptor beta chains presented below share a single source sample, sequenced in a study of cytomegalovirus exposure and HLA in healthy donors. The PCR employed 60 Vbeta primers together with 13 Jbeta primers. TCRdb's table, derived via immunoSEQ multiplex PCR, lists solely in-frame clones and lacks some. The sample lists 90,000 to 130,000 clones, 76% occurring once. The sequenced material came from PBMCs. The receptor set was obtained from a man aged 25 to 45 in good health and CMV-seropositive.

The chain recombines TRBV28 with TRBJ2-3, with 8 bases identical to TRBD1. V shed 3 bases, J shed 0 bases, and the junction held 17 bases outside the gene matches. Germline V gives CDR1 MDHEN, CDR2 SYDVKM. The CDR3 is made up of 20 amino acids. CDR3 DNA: TGTGCCAGCAGTTTCCCCCGTGTCTCCACAGGGGGATTTAGCACAGATACGCAGTATTTT. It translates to CASSFPRVSTGGFSTDTQYF.

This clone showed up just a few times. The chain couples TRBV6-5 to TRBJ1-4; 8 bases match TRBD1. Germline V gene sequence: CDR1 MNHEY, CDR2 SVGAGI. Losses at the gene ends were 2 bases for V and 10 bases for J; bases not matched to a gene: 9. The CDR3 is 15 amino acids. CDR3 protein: CASSYPPDRDGKLFF. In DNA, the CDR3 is TGTGCCAGCAGTTACCCTCCGGACAGGGATGGAAAACTGTTTTTT.

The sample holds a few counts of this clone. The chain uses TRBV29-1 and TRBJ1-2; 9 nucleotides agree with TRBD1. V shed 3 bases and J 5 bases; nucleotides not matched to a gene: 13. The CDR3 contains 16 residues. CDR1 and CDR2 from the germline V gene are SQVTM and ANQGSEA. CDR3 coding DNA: TGCAGCGTTGAGCTCCGGGACAGGGAGAAGATGTATGGCTACACCTTC. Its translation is CSVELRDREKMYGYTF.

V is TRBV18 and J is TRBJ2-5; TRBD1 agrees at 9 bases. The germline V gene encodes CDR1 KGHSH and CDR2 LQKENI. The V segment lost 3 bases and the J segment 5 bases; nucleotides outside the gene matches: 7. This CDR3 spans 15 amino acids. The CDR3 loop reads CASSPPGTGQETQYF. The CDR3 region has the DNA TGTGCCAGCTCACCCCCCGGGACAGGGCAGGAGACCCAGTACTTC.

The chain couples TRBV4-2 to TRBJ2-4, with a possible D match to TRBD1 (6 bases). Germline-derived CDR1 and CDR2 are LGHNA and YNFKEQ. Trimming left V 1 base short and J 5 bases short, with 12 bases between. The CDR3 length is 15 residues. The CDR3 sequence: CASSQGPSGENIQYF. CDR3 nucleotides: TGTGCCAGCAGCCAAGGACCCTCAGGGGAAAACATTCAGTACTTC.

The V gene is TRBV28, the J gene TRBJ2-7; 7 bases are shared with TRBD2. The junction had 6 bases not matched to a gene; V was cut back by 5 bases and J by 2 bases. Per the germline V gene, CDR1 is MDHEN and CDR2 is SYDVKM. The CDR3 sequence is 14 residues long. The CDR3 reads CASSVQAGAYEQYF. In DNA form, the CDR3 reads TGTGCCAGCAGTGTTCAGGCGGGGGCCTACGAGCAGTACTTC. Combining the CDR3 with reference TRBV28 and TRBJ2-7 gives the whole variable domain DVKVTQSSRYLVKRTGEKVFLECVQDMDHENMFWYRQDPGLGLRLIYFSYDVKMKEKGDIPEGYSVSREKKERFSLILESASTNQTSMYLCASSVQAGAYEQYFGPGTRLTVT.

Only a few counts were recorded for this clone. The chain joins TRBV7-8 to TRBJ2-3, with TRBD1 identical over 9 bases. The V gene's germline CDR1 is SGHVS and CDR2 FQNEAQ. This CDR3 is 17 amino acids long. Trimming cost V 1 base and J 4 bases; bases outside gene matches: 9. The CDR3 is CASSLVGTGIGADTQYF. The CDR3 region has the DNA TGTGCCAGCAGCTTAGTCGGGACAGGGATCGGGGCAGATACGCAGTATTTT.

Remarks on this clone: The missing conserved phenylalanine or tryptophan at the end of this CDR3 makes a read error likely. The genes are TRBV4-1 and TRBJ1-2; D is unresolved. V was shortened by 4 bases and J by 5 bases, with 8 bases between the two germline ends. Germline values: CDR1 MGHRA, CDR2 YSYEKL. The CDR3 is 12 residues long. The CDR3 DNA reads TGCGCCAGCAGCCCGGGTCTTTATGGCTACACCCTC. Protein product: CASSPGLYGYTL.

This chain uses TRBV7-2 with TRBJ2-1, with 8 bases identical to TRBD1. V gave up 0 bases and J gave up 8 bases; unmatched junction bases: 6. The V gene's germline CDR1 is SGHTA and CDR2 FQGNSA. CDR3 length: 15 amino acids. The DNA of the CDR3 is TGTGCCAGCAGCTTAGCCGGCAGGGGGCAGGATGAGCAGTTCTTC. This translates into CASSLAGRGQDEQFF.

CDR3 protein: CASSPGTVSVNTEAFF. CDR3 bases: TGTGCCAGCTCACCAGGTACAGTTAGTGTGAACACTGAAGCTTTCTTT. The chain couples TRBV18 to TRBJ1-1; no clear D. From germline, CDR1 is KGHSH and CDR2 LQKENI. CDR3 length: 16 amino acids. The ends were cut back, 2 bases at V and 0 bases at J, with 13 bases in the middle.

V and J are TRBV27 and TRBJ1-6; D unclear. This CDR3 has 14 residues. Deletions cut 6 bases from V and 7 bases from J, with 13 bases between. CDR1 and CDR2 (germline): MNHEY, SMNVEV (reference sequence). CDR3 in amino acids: CASSSGISNSPLHF. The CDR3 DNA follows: TGTGCCAGCAGCTCGGGGATTTCCAATTCACCCCTCCACTTT.

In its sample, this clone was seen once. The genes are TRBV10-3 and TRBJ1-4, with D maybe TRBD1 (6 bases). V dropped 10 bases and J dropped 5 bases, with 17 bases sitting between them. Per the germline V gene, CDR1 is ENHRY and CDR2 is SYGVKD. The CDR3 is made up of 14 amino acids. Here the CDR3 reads CATRPGDGNEKLFF. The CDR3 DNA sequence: TGTGCCACCCGGCCAGGGGACGGGAATGAAAAACTGTTTTTT.

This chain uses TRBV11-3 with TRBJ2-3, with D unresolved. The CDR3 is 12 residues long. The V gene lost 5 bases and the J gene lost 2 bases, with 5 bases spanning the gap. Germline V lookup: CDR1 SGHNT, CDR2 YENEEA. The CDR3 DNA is TGTGCCAGCAGCCTTCCCACAGATACGCAGTATTTT. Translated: CASSLPTDTQYF.

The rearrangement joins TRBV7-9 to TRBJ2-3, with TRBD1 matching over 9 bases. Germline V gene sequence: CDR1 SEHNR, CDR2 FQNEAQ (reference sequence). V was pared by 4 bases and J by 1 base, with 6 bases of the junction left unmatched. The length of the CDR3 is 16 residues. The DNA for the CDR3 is TGTGCCAGCAGCTATCGGACAGGGGAGGGCACAGATACGCAGTATTTT. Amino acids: CASSYRTGEGTDTQYF.